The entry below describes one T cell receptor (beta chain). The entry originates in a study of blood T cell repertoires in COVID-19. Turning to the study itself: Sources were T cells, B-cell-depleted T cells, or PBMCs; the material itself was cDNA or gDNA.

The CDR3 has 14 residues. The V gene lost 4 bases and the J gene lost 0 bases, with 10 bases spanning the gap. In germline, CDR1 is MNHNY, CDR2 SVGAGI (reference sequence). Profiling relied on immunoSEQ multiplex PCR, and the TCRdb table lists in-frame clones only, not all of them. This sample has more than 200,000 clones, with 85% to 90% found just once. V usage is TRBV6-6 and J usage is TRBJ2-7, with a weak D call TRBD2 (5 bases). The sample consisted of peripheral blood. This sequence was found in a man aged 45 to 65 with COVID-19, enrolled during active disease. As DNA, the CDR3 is TGTGCCAGCAGTTTTAGCGCGAGCTCCTACGAGCAGTACTTC. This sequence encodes CASSFSASSYEQYF.